These T cell receptor beta chains were read from a single sample in a study of prognosis after radiotherapy for stage I lung cancer. A single record per CDR3 protein comes from TCRdb applying MiXCR to the multiplex PCR reads. The table lists around 16,000 distinct CDR3 sequences, 17% of them singletons. Sequenced here: PBMCs, sampled before or after stereotactic body radiation therapy (not recorded which). The receptor set was obtained from a donor over 45 with non-small cell lung cancer. Each CDR3 is given with its conserved first and last residue. The D gene is left open where the match is weak. Clone size reads once, few, many, or a class if the clone is expanded.

clone size	V gene	J gene	D gene	CDR3 length	CDR3 DNA	CDR3 protein
many	TRBV28	TRBJ2-6	.	15	TGTGCCAGCAGCATAGGGGGGTTAGGGGCCAACGTCCTGACTTTC	CASSIGGLGANVLTF
many	TRBV20-1	TRBJ1-1	TRBD1	16	TGCAGTGCGCAGGCCCTCAGGGGGGGTTGGAACACTGAAGCTTTCTTT	CSAQALRGGWNTEAFF
many	TRBV2	TRBJ1-6	.	13	TGTGCCACGGGAGTTTCCTATAATTCACCCCTCCACTTT	CATGVSYNSPLHF
many	TRBV24-1	TRBJ2-7	.	14	TGTGCCACCAGTGATTATGGGACACCCTACGAGCAGTACTTC	CATSDYGTPYEQYF
many	TRBV5-6	TRBJ2-5	.	14	TGTGCCAGCAGCTTCCGGGACGGCCAAGAGACCCAGTACTTC	CASSFRDGQETQYF
many	TRBV6-1	TRBJ2-2	TRBD2	16	TGTGCCCTGGCGGCAGGGCGGGAGGGCCGCACCGGGGAGCTGTTTTTT	CALAAGREGRTGELFF
many	TRBV5-1	TRBJ2-3	.	13	TGCGCCAGCAGCTCGGACAGCACAGATACGCAGTATTTT	CASSSDSTDTQYF
many	TRBV11-3	TRBJ2-7	.	11	TGTGCCAGCGCCACCACGGGCGAGCAGTACTTC	CASATTGEQYF
many	TRBV19	TRBJ2-1	.	13	TGTGCCAGTAGTATGAGGGTTTCGGATGAGCAGTTCTTC	CASSMRVSDEQFF
many	TRBV7-9	TRBJ2-5	.	14	TGTGCCAGCAGCTTGGGGTCGGTCCAAGAGACCCAGTACTTC	CASSLGSVQETQYF
many	TRBV2	TRBJ2-6	.	16	TGTGCCAGCAAGAAAGACAGGAACTCTGGGGCCAACGTCCTGACTTTC	CASKKDRNSGANVLTF
many	TRBV7-2	TRBJ2-5	.	14	TGTGCCAGCAGCTTAGACAGGGGGGGAGAGACCCAGTACTTC	CASSLDRGGETQYF
many	TRBV18	TRBJ2-7	.	13	TGTGCCAGCTCACGCGATAGCTCCTACGAGCAGTACTTC	CASSRDSSYEQYF
many	TRBV11-3	TRBJ1-1	TRBD1	15	TGTGCCAGCAGCCTTCCGGGACAGGGGGCGTCGGGAGCTTTCTTT	CASSLPGQGASGAFF
many	TRBV12-5	TRBJ2-2	.	12	TGTGCTAGTGCAGGGAACACCGGGGAGCTGTTTTTT	CASAGNTGELFF
many	TRBV4-1	TRBJ2-1	.	13	TGCGCCAGCAGCCAACCCGACCGAACTGAGCAGTTCTTC	CASSQPDRTEQFF